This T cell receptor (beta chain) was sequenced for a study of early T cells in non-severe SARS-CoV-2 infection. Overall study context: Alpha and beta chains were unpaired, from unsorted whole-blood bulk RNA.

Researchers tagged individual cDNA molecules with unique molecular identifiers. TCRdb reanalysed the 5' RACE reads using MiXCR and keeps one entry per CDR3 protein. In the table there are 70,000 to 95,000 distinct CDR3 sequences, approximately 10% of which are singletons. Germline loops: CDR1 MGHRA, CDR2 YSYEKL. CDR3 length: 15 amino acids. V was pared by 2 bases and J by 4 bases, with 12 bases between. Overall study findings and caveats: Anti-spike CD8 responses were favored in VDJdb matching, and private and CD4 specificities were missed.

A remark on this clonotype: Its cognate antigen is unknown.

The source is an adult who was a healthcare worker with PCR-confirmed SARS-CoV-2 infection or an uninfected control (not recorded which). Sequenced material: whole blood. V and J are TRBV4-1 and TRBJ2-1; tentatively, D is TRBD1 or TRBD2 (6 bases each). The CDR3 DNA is TGCGCCAGCAGCCAATTAGAGGGGGGTTACAATGAGCAGTTCTTC. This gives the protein CASSQLEGGYNEQFF.